What follows are 23 T cell receptor beta chains derived from one specimen sequenced in a study of blood T cell dynamics during melanoma immunotherapy. Assay used: immunoSEQ multiplex PCR; TCRdb lists only in-frame clones, some missing. The data show 25,000 to 30,000 clones, 80% to 85% seen once. The time point here: week 3, after first cycle of checkpoint inhibitor. This specimen consisted of blood, obtained from a patient treated with checkpoint blockade. All receptors come from a human donor with melanoma.

Relative to its sample, this clone is medium-sized. The chain couples TRBV4-1 to TRBJ2-7; D is possibly TRBD2 (5 bases). Germline loops: CDR1 MGHRA, CDR2 YSYEKL. The ends were cut back, 3 bases at V and 3 bases at J, with 15 bases in the middle. CDR3 length equals 15 residues. CDR3 residues: CASSQEEGAFYEQYF. DNA for the CDR3: TGCGCCAGCAGCCAGGAAGAGGGAGCTTTCTACGAGCAGTACTTC.

The chain uses TRBV5-8 and TRBJ2-5; 10 nucleotides align to TRBD2. The CDR3 runs 15 residues. Germline V gene sequence: CDR1 SGHTS, CDR2 YDEGEE. J lost 1 base, V lost 6 bases, and 6 bases had no gene match. This CDR3 reads CASNLAGVSQETQYF. The DNA of the CDR3 is TGTGCCAGCAATCTAGCGGGAGTAAGCCAAGAGACCCAGTACTTC. The full variable domain, completed using reference TRBV5-8 and TRBJ2-5, is EAGVTQSPTHLIKTRGQQATLRCSPISGHTSVYWYQQALGLGLQFLLWYDEGEERNRGNFPPRFSGRQFPNYSSELNVNALELEDSALYLCASNLAGVSQETQYFGPGTRLLVL.

The chain is built from TRBV6-1 and TRBJ1-1, with 10 positions matching TRBD1. From germline, CDR1 is MNHNS and CDR2 SASEGT. Losses at the gene ends were 6 bases for V and 5 bases for J; bases not matched to a gene: 6. CDR3 length: 14 residues. The CDR3 protein is CASRLTGGRTEAFF. CDR3 bases: TGTGCCAGCAGGTTGACAGGGGGCAGGACTGAAGCTTTCTTT.

The chain has TRBV7-3 and TRBJ2-2; weak D call: TRBD1 (7 bases). Between the trimmed V and J ends, which lost 11 bases and 5 bases, there was a span of 15 bases. The V gene's germline CDR1 is SGHTA and CDR2 FQGTGA. This CDR3 has 13 amino acids. The CDR3 bases are TGTGCCTCTCAGGGGGGAGGAACCGGGGAGCTGTTTTTT. Translated, it gives CASQGGGTGELFF.

The chain is built from TRBV6-5 and TRBJ1-3; TRBD1 agrees at 7 bases. Germline trimming cut 6 bases from V and 3 bases from J; bases unmatched to any gene: 5. This CDR3 is 14 amino acids long. CDR1 and CDR2 from the germline V gene are MNHEY and SVGAGI. The CDR3: CASRDRDSGNTIYF. CDR3 coding DNA: TGTGCCAGCAGGGACCGGGACAGTGGAAACACCATATATTTT.

With regard to this clone: The junction shows a germline mismatch at one end, possibly a read error. The V call is TRBV19, the J call TRBJ1-5; TRBD1 might be the D (5 bases). The CDR3 has 16 amino acids. Germline V CDR1 and CDR2: LNHDA, SQIVND (reference sequence). The chain's CDR3 is CASSLEGAGLRQPQHF. In DNA form, the CDR3 reads TGTGCCAGTAGTCTAGAGGGAGCAGGGCTACGACAGCCCCAGCATTTT.

CDR3 sequence (DNA): TGTGCCAGCAGCGTAGGACAGGGTAAAGGTCAGCCCCAGCATTTT. This translates into CASSVGQGKGQPQHF. V is TRBV9 and J is TRBJ1-5; TRBD1 agrees at 7 bases. This CDR3 has 15 residues. V lost 0 bases to trimming and J lost 6 bases; unmatched junction nucleotides: 6. Germline V gene lookup returns CDR1 SGDLS and CDR2 YYNGEE.

The chain uses TRBV9 and TRBJ1-6, with 8 bases lining up with TRBD1. The V segment lost 3 bases and the J segment 6 bases; nucleotides outside the gene matches: 8. Germline V lookup: CDR1 SGDLS, CDR2 YYNGEE. CDR3 length equals 16 residues. The CDR3 DNA sequence: TGTGCCAGCAGCGCAGCCGGGACAGGAGGTAATTCACCCCTCCACTTT. It codes for CASSAAGTGGNSPLHF.

This clone was found a few times. This chain uses TRBV19 with TRBJ2-1, with D possibly being TRBD2 (6 bases). The CDR3 has 14 residues. Trimming took off 1 base at V and 7 bases at J, with 11 bases between the two ends. Looked up from germline, CDR1 is LNHDA and CDR2 is SQIVND (reference sequence). CDR3: CASSIGSGYNEQFF. The DNA of the CDR3 is TGTGCCAGTAGTATAGGGAGCGGGTATAATGAGCAGTTCTTC.

The chain combines TRBV6-5 with TRBJ2-7; D gene unclear. The CDR3 runs 13 residues. V shed 2 bases and J shed 1 base, with 6 bases lying between them. Germline V gene sequence: CDR1 MNHEY, CDR2 SVGAGI. Here the CDR3 reads CASSYLGSYEQYF. As DNA, the CDR3 is TGTGCCAGCAGTTACCTCGGATCCTACGAGCAGTACTTC.

The chain joins TRBV5-6 to TRBJ2-2, with 8 bases lining up with TRBD1. Unmatched junction bases numbered 2, after V lost 3 bases and J lost 4 bases. This CDR3 spans 14 amino acids. Germline CDR1 and CDR2: SGHDT and YYEEEE. CDR3 amino acids: CASSWTGRTGELFF. In DNA form, the CDR3 reads TGTGCCAGCAGCTGGACAGGGCGCACCGGGGAGCTGTTTTTT.

The chain combines TRBV10-3 with TRBJ2-7; 9 nucleotides match TRBD1. Germline CDR1 and CDR2: ENHRY and SYGVKD. The CDR3 loop spans 12 amino acids. Trimming cost V 11 bases and J 4 bases; bases outside gene matches: 6. In DNA form, the CDR3 reads TGTGCCGGCGGGACAGGGTTATACGAGCAGTACTTC. Residues: CAGGTGLYEQYF.

This sequence joins TRBV7-9 and TRBJ1-1; possible D gene TRBD1, 5 bases. Trimming left V 0 bases short and J 5 bases short, with 10 bases between. There are 14 residues in the CDR3. The germline V gene has CDR1 SEHNR and CDR2 FQNEAQ (reference sequence). The CDR3, as DNA: TGTGCCAGCAGCTTAGCGCGAACAGGAACTGAAGCTTTCTTT. Encoded protein: CASSLARTGTEAFF.

The rearrangement uses TRBV19 and TRBJ2-7; 8 nucleotides agree with TRBD2. The CDR3 is made up of 14 amino acids. Trimming took 3 bases from V and 0 from J; bases not matched to a gene: 1. The germline CDR1 and CDR2 sequences are LNHDA and SQIVND (reference sequence). Written as DNA, the CDR3 is TGTGCCAGTAGTATCGGGACTAGCTCCTACGAGCAGTACTTC. Its translation: CASSIGTSSYEQYF.

The chain employs TRBV29-1 and TRBJ1-2; tentative D call: TRBD1 (5 bases). The ends were cut back, 6 bases at V and 4 bases at J, with 12 bases in the middle. Germline assignment: CDR1 SQVTM and CDR2 ANQGSEA. The CDR3 loop spans 12 amino acids. The DNA of the CDR3 is TGCAGCGTCGTCGGGGGGTTCTATGGCTACACCTTC. Translated, it gives CSVVGGFYGYTF.

The rearrangement links TRBV28 to TRBJ2-7; 9 nucleotides line up with TRBD2. V was pared by 7 bases and J by 5 bases, with 12 bases of the junction left unmatched. The length of the CDR3 is 15 residues. Germline CDR1 and CDR2: MDHEN and SYDVKM. The CDR3 bases are TGTGCCAGCACCCCCGTAGCGGGAGCGGGACACGAGCAGTACTTC. Amino acids: CASTPVAGAGHEQYF. The full variable domain, its missing parts supplied by reference TRBV28 and TRBJ2-7, is DVKVTQSSRYLVKRTGEKVFLECVQDMDHENMFWYRQDPGLGLRLIYFSYDVKMKEKGDIPEGYSVSREKKERFSLILESASTNQTSMYLCASTPVAGAGHEQYFGPGTRLTVT.

The V and J genes are TRBV10-1 and TRBJ2-5; D is possibly TRBD1 or TRBD2 (7 bases each). CDR3 size: 15 residues. V was cut by 3 bases and J by 1 base, with 12 bases left in between. Germline V gene data show CDR1 as WNHNN and CDR2 as SYGVQD (reference sequence). Here the CDR3 DNA reads TGCGCCAGCAGTGACGGGGGGACAGCCCAAGAGACCCAGTACTTC. Amino acid sequence: CASSDGGTAQETQYF.

The CDR3 nucleotides read TGTGCCACCAGCAGAGCGGGAGGGCCAGGTGAGCAGTTCTTC. Residues: CATSRAGGPGEQFF. The chain carries TRBV15 and TRBJ2-1, with TRBD2 matching 8 bases. This CDR3 has 14 residues. Germline loops: CDR1 LNHNV, CDR2 YYDKDF (reference sequence). V was clipped by 1 base and J by 9 bases; unmatched bases: 5.

The chain combines TRBV15 with TRBJ2-7; 8 bases match TRBD1. The CDR3 extends over 14 amino acids. Trimming took 1 base from V and 5 from J; bases not matched to a gene: 4. CDR1 LNHNV and CDR2 YYDKDF come from the germline V gene (reference sequence). The DNA of the CDR3 is TGTGCCACCAGCAGAGGGACAGGGTCCCACGAGCAGTACTTC. As protein: CATSRGTGSHEQYF.

This chain uses TRBV5-4 with TRBJ1-1; D is uncertain. CDR1 is SGHNT and CDR2 is YYREEE in the germline V gene (reference sequence). The V end lost 0 bases, the J end lost 3 bases, and 9 bases lay between the germline ends. The CDR3 spans 14 residues. The DNA of the CDR3 is TGTGCCAGCAGCTTGGCCAATACTTACACTGAAGCTTTCTTT. Amino acids: CASSLANTYTEAFF. Based on the CDR3 plus reference TRBV5-4 and TRBJ1-1, the full variable domain is ETGVTQSPTHLIKTRGQQVTLRCSSQSGHNTVSWYQQALGQGPQFIFQYYREEENGRGNFPPRFSGLQFPNYSSELNVNALELDDSALYLCASSLANTYTEAFFGQGTRLTVV.

A few counts support this clone. This rearrangement joins TRBV7-8 to TRBJ1-5; no reliable D call. V lost 1 base, J lost 3 bases, and 19 bases lay in between. Germline CDR1 and CDR2: SGHVS and FQNEAQ. The CDR3 runs to 18 residues. The CDR3 sequence: CASSLEDGEYSDNQPQHF. As DNA, the CDR3 is TGTGCCAGCAGCTTAGAGGACGGTGAATATTCCGACAATCAGCCCCAGCATTTT.

Written as DNA, the CDR3 is TGTGCCAGCAGTCAATTCGTCGGGAATGAGCAGTTCTTC. It codes for CASSQFVGNEQFF. The chain couples TRBV6-5 to TRBJ2-1; no definite D call. The CDR3 is 13 amino acids. The ends were cut back, 5 bases at V and 7 bases at J, with 12 bases in the middle. From germline, CDR1 is MNHEY and CDR2 SVGAGI.

The gene calls are TRBV4-2 and TRBJ1-2, with D unclear. V lost 3 bases, J lost 7 bases, and 15 bases lay in between. Germline lookup yields CDR1 LGHNA and CDR2 YNFKEQ. The CDR3 is made up of 14 amino acids. The CDR3 DNA sequence: TGTGCCAGCAGCCAGGGGTTTGAGGGCAGTGGCTACACCTTC. Protein sequence: CASSQGFEGSGYTF.